This T cell receptor (beta chain) was sequenced during a study of preoperative IRX-2 immunotherapy in early breast cancer. The length of the CDR3 is 15 residues. V was shortened by 0 bases and J by 0 bases, with 9 bases between the two germline ends. Per germline, CDR1 MGHRA and CDR2 YSYEKL. The treatment: preoperative locoregional IRX-2 cytokine immunotherapy. Samples came from a phase Ib trial of preoperative locoregional IRX-2 cytokine immunotherapy. Generated by immunoSEQ multiplex PCR, the TCRdb table keeps only in-frame clones and is missing some. The sample lists 35,000 to 50,000 clones, about 95% seen once, with around 1.7% in the top ten.

This chain uses TRBV4-1 with TRBJ2-7, with D maybe TRBD2 (6 bases). The sample in question was tumor tissue, obtained after IRX-2 immunotherapy. The receptor was isolated from a human donor with breast cancer. CDR3 loop: CASSQDPAGSYEQYF. CDR3 coding DNA: TGCGCCAGCAGCCAAGACCCAGCGGGCTCCTACGAGCAGTACTTC.